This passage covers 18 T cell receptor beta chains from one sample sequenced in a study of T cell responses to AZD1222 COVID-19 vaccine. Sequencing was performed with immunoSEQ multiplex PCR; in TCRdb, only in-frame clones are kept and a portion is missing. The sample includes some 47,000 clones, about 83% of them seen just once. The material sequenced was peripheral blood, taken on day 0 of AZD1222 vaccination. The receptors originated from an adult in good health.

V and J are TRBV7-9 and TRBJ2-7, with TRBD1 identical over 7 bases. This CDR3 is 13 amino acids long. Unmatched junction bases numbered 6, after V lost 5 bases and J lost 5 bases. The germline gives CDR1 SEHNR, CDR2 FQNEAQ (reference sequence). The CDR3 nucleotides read TGTGCCAGCAGCCCCACAGGGGCCCACGAGCAGTACTTC. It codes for CASSPTGAHEQYF.

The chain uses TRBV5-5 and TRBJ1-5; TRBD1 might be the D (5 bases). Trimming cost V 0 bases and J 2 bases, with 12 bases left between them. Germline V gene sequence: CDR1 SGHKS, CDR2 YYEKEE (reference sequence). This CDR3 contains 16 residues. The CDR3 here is CASSLDGAEGNQPQHF. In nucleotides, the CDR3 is TGTGCCAGCAGCTTGGACGGGGCTGAAGGCAATCAGCCCCAGCATTTT.

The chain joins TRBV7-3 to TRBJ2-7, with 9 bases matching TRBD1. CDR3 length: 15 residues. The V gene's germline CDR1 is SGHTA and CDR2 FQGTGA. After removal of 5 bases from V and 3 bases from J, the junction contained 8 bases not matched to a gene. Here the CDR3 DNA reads TGTGCCAGCAGCGCCGGGACAGGGTTCGACTACGAGCAGTACTTC. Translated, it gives CASSAGTGFDYEQYF.

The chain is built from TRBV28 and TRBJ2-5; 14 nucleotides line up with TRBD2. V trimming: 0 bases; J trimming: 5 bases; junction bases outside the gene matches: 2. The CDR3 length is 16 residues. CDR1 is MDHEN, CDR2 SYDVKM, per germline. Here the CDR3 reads CASSLWGLAGDETQYF. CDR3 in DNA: TGTGCCAGCAGTTTATGGGGACTAGCGGGAGACGAGACCCAGTACTTC. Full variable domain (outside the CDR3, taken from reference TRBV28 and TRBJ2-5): DVKVTQSSRYLVKRTGEKVFLECVQDMDHENMFWYRQDPGLGLRLIYFSYDVKMKEKGDIPEGYSVSREKKERFSLILESASTNQTSMYLCASSLWGLAGDETQYFGPGTRLLVL.

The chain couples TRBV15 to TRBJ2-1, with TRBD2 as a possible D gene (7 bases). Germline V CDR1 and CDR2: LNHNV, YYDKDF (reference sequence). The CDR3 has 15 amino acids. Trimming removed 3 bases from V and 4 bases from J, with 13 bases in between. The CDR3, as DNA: TGTGCCACCAGCAGCAAGGGGGGGGCTTACAATGAGCAGTTCTTC. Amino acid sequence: CATSSKGGAYNEQFF.

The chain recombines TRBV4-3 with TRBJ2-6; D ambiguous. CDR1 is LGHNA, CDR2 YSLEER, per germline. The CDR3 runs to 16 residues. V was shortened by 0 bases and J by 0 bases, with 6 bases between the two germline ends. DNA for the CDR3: TGCGCCAGCAGCCAAGAGGGCAGCTCTGGGGCCAACGTCCTGACTTTC. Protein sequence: CASSQEGSSGANVLTF.

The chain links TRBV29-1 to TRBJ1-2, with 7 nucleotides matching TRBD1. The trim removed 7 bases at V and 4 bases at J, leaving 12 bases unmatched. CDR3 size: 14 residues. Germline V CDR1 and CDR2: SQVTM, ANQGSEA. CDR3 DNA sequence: TGCAGCGACACGAAGGCCTCAGGGGGCTATGGCTACACCTTC. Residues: CSDTKASGGYGYTF.

CDR3 protein: CASTGGNEQFF. CDR3 nucleotide sequence: TGCGCCAGCACCGGGGGAAATGAGCAGTTCTTC. This chain joins TRBV4-1 and TRBJ2-1, with D perhaps TRBD2 (6 bases). Trimming cost V 7 bases and J 7 bases, with 8 bases left between them. Germline V lookup: CDR1 MGHRA, CDR2 YSYEKL. The CDR3 spans 11 residues.

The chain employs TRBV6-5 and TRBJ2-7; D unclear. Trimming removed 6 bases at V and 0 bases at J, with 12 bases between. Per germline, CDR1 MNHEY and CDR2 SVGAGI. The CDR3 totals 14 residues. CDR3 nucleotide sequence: TGTGCCAGCAGCCCGCAAGGTCACTCCTACGAGCAGTACTTC. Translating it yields CASSPQGHSYEQYF.

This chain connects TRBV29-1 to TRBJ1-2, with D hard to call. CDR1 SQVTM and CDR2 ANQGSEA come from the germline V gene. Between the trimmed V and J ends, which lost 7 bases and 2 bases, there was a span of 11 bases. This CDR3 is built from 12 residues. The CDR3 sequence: CSGTDVNYGYTF. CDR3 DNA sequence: TGCAGCGGAACGGACGTAAACTATGGCTACACCTTC.

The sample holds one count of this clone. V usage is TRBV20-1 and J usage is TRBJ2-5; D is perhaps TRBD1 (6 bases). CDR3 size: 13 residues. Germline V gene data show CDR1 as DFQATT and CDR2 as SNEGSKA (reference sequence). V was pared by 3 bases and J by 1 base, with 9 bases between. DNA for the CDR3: TGCAGTGCTAGTCGGACAGTCCAAGAGACCCAGTACTTC. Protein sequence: CSASRTVQETQYF.

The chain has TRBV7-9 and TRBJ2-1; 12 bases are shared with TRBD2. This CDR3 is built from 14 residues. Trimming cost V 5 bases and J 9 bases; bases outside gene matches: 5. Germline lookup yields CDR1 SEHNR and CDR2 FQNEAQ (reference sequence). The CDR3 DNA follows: TGTGCCAGCAGCCCCGGACTAGCGGGGACTGAGCAGTTCTTC. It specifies CASSPGLAGTEQFF.

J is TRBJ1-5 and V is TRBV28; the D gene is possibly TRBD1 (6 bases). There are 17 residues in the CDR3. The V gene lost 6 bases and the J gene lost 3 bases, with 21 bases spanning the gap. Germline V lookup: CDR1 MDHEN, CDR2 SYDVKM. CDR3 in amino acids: CASRLGAARLLNQPQHF. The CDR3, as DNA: TGTGCCAGCAGACTGGGGGCGGCCCGACTCCTCAATCAGCCCCAGCATTTT.

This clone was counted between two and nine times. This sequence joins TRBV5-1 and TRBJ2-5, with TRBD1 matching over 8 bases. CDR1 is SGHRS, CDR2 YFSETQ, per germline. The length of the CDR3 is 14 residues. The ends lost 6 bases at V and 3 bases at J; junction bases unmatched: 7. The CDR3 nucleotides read TGCGCCAGCACCCGACAGGGGACAAAAGAGACCCAGTACTTC. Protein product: CASTRQGTKETQYF.

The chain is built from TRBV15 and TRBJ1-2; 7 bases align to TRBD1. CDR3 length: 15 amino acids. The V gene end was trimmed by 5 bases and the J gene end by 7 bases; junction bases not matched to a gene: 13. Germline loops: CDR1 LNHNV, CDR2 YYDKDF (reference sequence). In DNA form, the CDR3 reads TGTGCCACCAGCCCCTCGACAGGGTACTCGGGTGGCTACACCTTC. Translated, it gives CATSPSTGYSGGYTF.

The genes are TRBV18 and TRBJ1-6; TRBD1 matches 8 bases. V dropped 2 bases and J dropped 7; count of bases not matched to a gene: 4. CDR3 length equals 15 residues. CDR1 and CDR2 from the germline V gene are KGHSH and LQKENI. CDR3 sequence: CASSPAGGSNSPLHF. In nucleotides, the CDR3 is TGTGCCAGCTCACCAGCAGGGGGCTCCAATTCACCCCTCCACTTT.

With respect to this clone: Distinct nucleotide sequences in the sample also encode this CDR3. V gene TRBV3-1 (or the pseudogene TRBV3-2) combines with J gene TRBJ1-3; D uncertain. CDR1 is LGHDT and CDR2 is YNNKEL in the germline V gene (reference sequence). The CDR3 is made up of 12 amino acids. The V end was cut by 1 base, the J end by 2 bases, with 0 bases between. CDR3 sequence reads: CASSQAGNTIYF. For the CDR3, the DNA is TGTGCCAGCAGCCAAGCTGGAAACACCATATATTTT.

CDR3 DNA: TGTGCCAGCAGCCAAGAAGGCGGCAGGGAATCTCAGCCCCAGCATTTT. Its protein product is CASSQEGGRESQPQHF. The chain recombines TRBV4-2 with TRBJ1-5; D might be TRBD1 (5 bases). Trimming removed 0 bases from V and 6 bases from J, with 15 bases in between. Germline CDR1 and CDR2: LGHNA and YNFKEQ. The CDR3 is 16 residues long.